The 25 T cell receptor beta chains listed next were all sequenced from one sample in a study of T cells in women clearing cervical HPV infection. The table came from immunoSEQ multiplex PCR; TCRdb's copy has only in-frame clones and leaves some out. This sample's table reports about 48,000 clones. Source material: blood buffy coat. Receptor source: a woman aged 18-70 years with a cervical HPV16 infection that either progressed to CIN3+ or cleared (not recorded which).

Comment on this clone: With the read ending 3 residues before the CDR3 end, the germline J gene is used to fill in that end. The V gene is TRBV7-9, the J gene TRBJ2-1; TRBD2 agrees at 7 bases. V dropped 1 base and J dropped 8; count of bases not matched to a gene: 5. In germline, CDR1 is SEHNR, CDR2 FQNEAQ (reference sequence). The CDR3 is 14 amino acids. This chain's CDR3 is CASSLVLAGDEQFF. The CDR3 DNA, read in part, is TGTGCCAGCAGCTTAGTCCTGGCGGGAGATGAG.

A note on this clone: The CDR3 goes on 3 residues after the read ends, and that part is filled in from the germline J gene. This chain links TRBV7-3 with TRBJ2-7; D is uncertain. CDR3 size: 13 residues. V gave up 2 bases and J gave up 4 bases, with 9 bases separating them. The V gene's germline CDR1 is SGHTA and CDR2 FQGTGA. The part of the CDR3 DNA that was read is TGTGCCAGCAGCTTACTCGACGGGTACGAG. Its translation: CASSLLDGYE. From start to end, the CDR3 is CASSLLDGYEQYF.

About this clone: The missing CDR3 end, 3 residues past where the read stops, is filled in from the germline J gene. The rearrangement uses TRBV6-4 and TRBJ2-1; the D is unclear. Germline V gene data show CDR1 as MRHNA and CDR2 as SNTAGT. V gave up 6 bases and J gave up 2 bases, with 8 bases separating them. CDR3 length equals 13 residues. The CDR3: CASSGGTYNEQFF. The covered CDR3 bases are TGTGCCAGCAGCGGCGGAACCTACAATGAG.

For this clone: The read halts 3 residues ahead of the CDR3 end, with the missing end drawn from the germline J gene. The chain recombines TRBV27 with TRBJ1-2; 10 bases map to TRBD1. V was pared by 3 bases and J by 7 bases, with 8 bases of the junction left unmatched. The germline CDR1 and CDR2 sequences are MNHEY and SMNVEV (reference sequence). The CDR3 totals 15 residues. CDR3 amino acids: CASSFRLRDRGGYTF. CDR3 DNA, as far as it was read: TGTGCCAGCAGTTTTCGTCTCCGGGACAGGGGTGGC.

Points on this clone: The read halts 3 residues ahead of the CDR3 end, with the missing end drawn from the germline J gene. The chain recombines TRBV10-3 with TRBJ2-2; 9 nucleotides line up with TRBD1. V lost 6 bases, J lost 6 bases, and 8 bases stayed unmatched. Looked up from germline, CDR1 is ENHRY and CDR2 is SYGVKD. The CDR3 length is 15 residues. CDR3 sequence: CAIRPGQGLAGELFF. The CDR3 bases that were read are TGTGCCATCAGGCCGGGACAGGGATTGGCCGGGGAG.

On this clone itself: The DNA ends 3 residues before the CDR3 does, and the rest of the CDR3 is filled in from the germline J gene. The chain couples TRBV20-1 to TRBJ1-6, with a weak D call TRBD1 (5 bases). Germline values: CDR1 DFQATT, CDR2 SNEGSKA (reference sequence). Trimming took off 6 bases at V and 8 bases at J, with 17 bases between the two ends. CDR3 size: 14 residues. Partial CDR3 DNA: TGCAGTGCGAGGAGACAGCCCCAGGATTCACCC. It is translated as CSARRQPQDSP. The whole CDR3 sequence reads CSARRQPQDSPLHF.

As concerns this clone: The CDR3 extends 3 residues past the end of the read, so its final part is completed from the germline J gene. The chain uses TRBV18 and TRBJ2-5, with D possibly being TRBD1 (6 bases). CDR3 length: 15 amino acids. Germline assignment: CDR1 KGHSH and CDR2 LQKENI. The V end was cut by 3 bases, the J end by 2 bases, with 13 bases between. This chain's CDR3 is CASSPSGTLQETQYF. The sequenced CDR3 bases are TGTGCCAGCTCACCGTCCGGGACACTTCAAGAGACC.

With regard to this clone: The CDR3 goes on 3 residues after the read ends, and that part is filled in from the germline J gene. The V call is TRBV18, the J call TRBJ2-2, with TRBD2 identical over 10 bases. The CDR3 length is 17 residues. J was trimmed by 1 base and V by 0 bases; bases with no gene match: 2. Germline CDR1 KGHSH, CDR2 LQKENI. The CDR3 DNA, read in part, is TGTGCCAGCTCACCACCGAGACTAGCGGGGAACACCGGGGAG. Its translation is CASSPPRLAGNTGE. The whole CDR3 protein reads CASSPPRLAGNTGELFF.

About this clone itself: The CDR3 extends 3 residues past the end of the read, so its final part is completed from the germline J gene. The chain recombines TRBV18 with TRBJ1-4; D gene ambiguous. The length of the CDR3 is 13 residues. V was trimmed by 2 bases and J by 7 bases, leaving 8 bases between them. Germline values: CDR1 KGHSH, CDR2 LQKENI. CDR3 in amino acids: CASSPLEGEKLFF. The covered CDR3 bases are TGTGCCAGCTCACCATTGGAGGGTGAAAAA.

As for this clone: The read ends 3 residues early relative to the CDR3; the germline J gene fills the gap. This sample includes further DNA sequences coding for the same CDR3. The V and J genes are TRBV6-1 and TRBJ1-4; D remains unclear. There are 16 residues in the CDR3. Deletions cut 3 bases from V and 3 bases from J, with 14 bases between. The germline gives CDR1 MNHNS, CDR2 SASEGT. The sequenced CDR3 bases are TGTGCCAGCAGTGAGCGGCCTCCCTCGGCTAATGAAAAA. Translation: CASSERPPSANEK. The entire CDR3 protein reads CASSERPPSANEKLFF.

On this clone: The CDR3 end falls 3 residues outside the read, so it is completed with the germline J gene. The J gene is TRBJ2-6, the V gene TRBV20-1, with 9 positions matching TRBD1. The CDR3 is 19 amino acids. Looked up from germline, CDR1 is DFQATT and CDR2 is SNEGSKA (reference sequence). The V gene end was trimmed by 5 bases and the J gene end by 0 bases; junction bases not matched to a gene: 14. CDR3 in amino acids: CSAEGDRVMVLSGANVLTF. The sequenced part of the CDR3 DNA is TGCAGTGCTGAGGGGGACAGGGTCATGGTCCTCTCTGGGGCCAACGTC.

Details on this clone: The read ends 3 residues before the CDR3 terminus; that terminus is restored from the germline J gene. The chain couples TRBV10-2 to TRBJ2-2; 8 bases agree with TRBD1. Trimming at V came to 6 bases and at J to 3 bases, leaving 6 bases not matched to a gene. Germline CDR1 is WSHSY and CDR2 is SAAADI. This CDR3 contains 15 residues. CDR3 DNA (partial): TGCGCCAGCAGCATGACAGGGGTTGACACCGGGGAG. Its translation is CASSMTGVDTGE. In full, the CDR3 is CASSMTGVDTGELFF.

Concerning this clone itself: The CDR3 is cut off 3 residues early in the read; its end comes from the germline J gene. V gene TRBV29-1 combines with J gene TRBJ2-7; tentative D call: TRBD2 (5 bases). This CDR3 region has 13 residues. Trimming shortened V by 7 bases and J by 6 bases, and 19 bases separated the two germline ends. In germline, CDR1 is SQVTM, CDR2 ANQGSEA. The CDR3: CSASDFSPAEQYF. The covered CDR3 bases are TGCAGCGCTTCGGACTTTTCCCCTGCCGAG.

Of note for this clone: The CDR3 end is not reached by the read, which stops 3 residues before it; the germline J gene fills it in. The V gene is TRBV29-1, the J gene TRBJ2-3, with D possibly matching TRBD2 (6 bases). Germline-derived CDR1 and CDR2 are SQVTM and ANQGSEA. There are 12 residues in the CDR3. The V end lost 4 bases, the J end lost 4 bases, and 9 bases lay between the germline ends. CDR3 sequence: CSVGAGADTQYF. CDR3 bases read: TGCAGCGTTGGAGCGGGCGCAGATACG.

In regard to this clone: The sequence runs out 3 residues before the end of the CDR3; the remainder is reconstructed from the germline J gene. The chain carries TRBV9 and TRBJ2-7; perhaps TRBD2 as D (6 bases). The CDR3 is made up of 14 amino acids. Germline V gives CDR1 SGDLS, CDR2 YYNGEE. The V end was cut by 3 bases, the J end by 1 base, with 11 bases between. CDR3 in amino acids: CASSAAGRSYEQYF. Partial CDR3 DNA: TGTGCCAGCAGCGCCGCGGGGCGATCCTACGAG.

With regard to this clone: From the germline J gene comes the end of the CDR3, since the read stops 3 residues before it. This chain links TRBV9 with TRBJ1-2; D perhaps matches TRBD1 (6 bases). Trimming took off 0 bases at V and 5 bases at J, with 17 bases between the two ends. Germline CDR1 reads SGDLS; CDR2 reads YYNGEE. This CDR3 spans 16 amino acids. CDR3 bases read: TGTGCCAGCAGCGTAGCTAAACAGGGCGACTTTTATGGC. The encoded protein is CASSVAKQGDFYG. The whole CDR3 reads CASSVAKQGDFYGYTF. Full variable domain (outside the CDR3, taken from reference TRBV9 and TRBJ1-2): DSGVTQTPKHLITATGQRVTLRCSPRSGDLSVYWYQQSLDQGLQFLIQYYNGEERAKGNILERFSAQQFPDLHSELNLSSLELGDSALYFCASSVAKQGDFYGYTFGSGTRLTVV.

A remark on this clone: With the read ending 3 residues before the CDR3 end, the germline J gene is used to fill in that end. This chain uses TRBV5-1 with TRBJ1-2, with TRBD1 matching 7 bases. Germline V CDR1 and CDR2: SGHRS, YFSETQ. V gave up 0 bases and J gave up 3 bases; unmatched junction bases: 5. CDR3 length equals 15 residues. The CDR3 DNA, read in part, is TGCGCCAGCAGCTTGGGAGGGGGCGCGGACTATGGC. Encoded protein: CASSLGGGADYG. Given in full, the CDR3 is CASSLGGGADYGYTF.

For this clone: The CDR3 is cut off 3 residues early in the read; its end comes from the germline J gene. This chain joins TRBV6-2 or TRBV6-3 and TRBJ1-5; a possible D gene is TRBD1 (5 bases). V dropped 6 bases and J dropped 3 bases, with 12 bases sitting between them. CDR3 length equals 14 residues. The V gene's germline CDR1 is MNHEY and CDR2 SVGEGT. The CDR3 loop is CASRDGGNNQPQHF. The sequenced part of the CDR3 DNA is TGTGCCAGCAGAGACGGGGGGAACAATCAGCCC.

With regard to this clone: The CDR3 end falls 3 residues outside the read, so it is completed with the germline J gene. The chain employs TRBV4-2 and TRBJ2-3; 7 nucleotides align to TRBD1. Looked up from germline, CDR1 is LGHNA and CDR2 is YNFKEQ. This CDR3 has 17 amino acids. J was trimmed by 0 bases and V by 4 bases; bases with no gene match: 10. The CDR3 DNA, read in part, is TGTGCCAGCAGCCCTAGGGGTAGGGGGCAAAGCACAGATACG. This codes for CASSPRGRGQSTDT. The whole CDR3 region reads CASSPRGRGQSTDTQYF.

A note on this clone: Read sequence stops 3 residues before the CDR3 end, and the germline J gene provides the missing end. This chain joins TRBV7-2 and TRBJ1-3; D unresolved. The germline gives CDR1 SGHTA, CDR2 FQGNSA. V was pared by 1 base and J by 1 base, with 8 bases between. The length of the CDR3 is 15 residues. This CDR3 is CASSLGPVSGNTIYF. CDR3 bases read: TGTGCCAGCAGCTTAGGCCCAGTGTCTGGAAACACC.

Partial CDR3 DNA: TGCAGTGCTAACCCCCCCGGACAGGGGAGGAACATT. This translates into CSANPPGQGRNI. The whole CDR3 sequence is CSANPPGQGRNIQYF. The chain has TRBV20-1 and TRBJ2-4; TRBD1 aligns across 9 bases. The read terminates 3 residues ahead of where the CDR3 ends, so the germline J gene completes it. Trimming removed 4 bases from V and 7 bases from J; junction bases left unmatched: 11. The CDR3 extends over 15 amino acids. In germline, CDR1 is DFQATT, CDR2 SNEGSKA (reference sequence).

Remarks on this clone: Read data end 3 residues before the CDR3 end; the end is taken from the germline J gene. The chain carries TRBV6-2 or TRBV6-3 and TRBJ1-1, with 9 bases identical to TRBD1. The ends lost 2 bases at V and 5 bases at J; junction bases unmatched: 9. The germline CDR1 and CDR2 sequences are MNHEY and SVGEGT. The CDR3 sequence is 16 residues long. Partial CDR3 DNA: TGTGCCAGCAGTTACACCGGGACAGGGAGGAGAACTGAA. It codes for CASSYTGTGRRTE. The entire CDR3 sequence reads CASSYTGTGRRTEAFF.

As for this clone: The read falls 3 residues short of the CDR3 end, and the missing part is taken from the germline J gene. The rearrangement joins TRBV30 to TRBJ1-6, with 8 bases aligning to TRBD1. Germline assignment: CDR1 GTSNPN and CDR2 SVGIG (reference sequence). The CDR3 contains 15 residues. Germline trimming cut 0 bases from V and 10 bases from J; bases unmatched to any gene: 8. CDR3 DNA, as far as it was read: TGTGCCTGGAGTGTATCGGGGACAGGTTCGTCACCC. Translated, it gives CAWSVSGTGSSP. The whole CDR3 region reads CAWSVSGTGSSPLHF.

To note about this clone: The read ends 3 residues shy of where the CDR3 ends; the end is completed using the germline J gene. This chain links TRBV5-6 with TRBJ2-2; D gene uncertain. CDR3 length equals 14 residues. Germline loops: CDR1 SGHDT, CDR2 YYEEEE. The V end was cut by 1 base, the J end by 5 bases, with 9 bases between. The CDR3 protein is CASSLFLRTGELFF. The CDR3 bases that were read are TGTGCCAGCAGCTTGTTTTTGAGGACCGGGGAG. Supplemented by reference TRBV5-6 and TRBJ2-2, the full variable domain reads DAGVTQSPTHLIKTRGQQVTLRCSPKSGHDTVSWYQQALGQGPQFIFQYYEEEERQRGNFPDRFSGHQFPNYSSELNVNALLLGDSALYLCASSLFLRTGELFFGEGSRLTVL.

About this clone itself: The read is 3 residues too short to cover the CDR3 end, so that end is filled in from the germline J gene. The V and J genes are TRBV20-1 and TRBJ2-3, with 7 bases matching TRBD2. In germline, CDR1 is DFQATT, CDR2 SNEGSKA (reference sequence). The CDR3 covers 16 residues. Trimming at V came to 6 bases and at J to 0 bases, leaving 12 bases not matched to a gene. Incomplete CDR3 DNA: TGCAGTGCCCCCCACCCGGGGGGACCTAGCACAGATACG. It specifies CSAPHPGGPSTDT. The whole CDR3 sequence reads CSAPHPGGPSTDTQYF.